Sequencing of this T cell receptor beta chain was carried out in a study of shared clonotypes between healthy human individuals. It was CD45RO-negative cells, positively selected for CCR7, that made up naive CD8 cells, with terminally differentiated effector memory CD45RA+ cells excluded. Some clones are missing from TCRdb's copy, which holds only in-frame ones; the method was immunoSEQ multiplex PCR. Seen here are roughly 1,800,000 clones, roughly 95% observed once, and the top ten hold around 1%. This CDR3 has 15 residues. V was shortened by 3 bases and J by 6 bases, with 14 bases between the two germline ends. CDR1 LNHDA and CDR2 SQIVND come from the germline V gene (reference sequence).

Sample: naive CD8+ T cells sorted from blood. This sequence joins TRBV19 and TRBJ2-2, with a possible D match to TRBD2 (6 bases). The receptor's source is a man aged 18 to 35 in good health. CDR3 region: CASSMGRLGSGELFF. In DNA form, the CDR3 reads TGTGCCAGTAGTATGGGGAGGTTAGGTTCCGGGGAGCTGTTTTTT.